This is a list of T cell receptor beta chains from one sample in a study of blood T cell repertoires in COVID-19. The method was immunoSEQ multiplex PCR; TCRdb's version includes in-frame clones alone and lacks a portion of them. The data hold approximately 150,000 clones, with about 85% observed a single time. The sequenced sample consisted of peripheral blood. The receptor source for this set is a woman aged 80 or older with COVID-19, enrolled during active disease. The CDR3 runs from the conserved cysteine through the conserved F or W. Fields, in order: clone size, V gene, J gene, D gene, CDR3 DNA, CDR3 protein. The D gene is left open where the match is weak. Rows give clone size only sometimes, using once, few, many, or a class for an expanded clone.

>few|TRBV7-9|TRBJ2-7|TRBD2
TGTGCCAGCAGCTTTCGGGAGGGCGAGCAGTACTTC
CASSFREGEQYF
>NA|TRBV29-1|TRBJ1-2|TRBD1
TGCAGCGTTACCCGGACAGGGCGCTATGGCTACACCTTC
CSVTRTGRYGYTF
>NA|TRBV29-1|TRBJ2-1|TRBD1
TGCAGCGGATTCGGGACAGGGGGCGGGAATGAGCAGTTCTTC
CSGFGTGGGNEQFF
>NA|TRBV5-6|TRBJ2-7|TRBD1
TGTGCCAGCAGTCCCGGGACAGTCAGGGTGCAGTACTTC
CASSPGTVRVQYF
>NA|TRBV19|TRBJ1-2|NA
TGTGCCAGTAGTATAGATCGAGGGTATGGCTACACCTTC
CASSIDRGYGYTF
>NA|TRBV7-9|TRBJ2-1|TRBD2
TGTGCCAGCAGCCCGCTAGCGGGAGGGTACAATGAGCAGTTCTTC
CASSPLAGGYNEQFF
>NA|TRBV7-8|TRBJ2-4|TRBD2
TGTGCCAGCAGCTTAGGGAATAGCGGGAGTAGCAAAAACATTCAGTACTTC
CASSLGNSGSSKNIQYF
>NA|TRBV7-2|TRBJ2-7|TRBD2
TGTGCCACCGCGGGGGACTACGAGCAGTACTTC
CATAGDYEQYF
>NA|TRBV30|TRBJ1-4|NA
TGTGCCTGGGGTCGACAGGAGGCGAATGAAAAACTGTTTTTT
CAWGRQEANEKLFF
>NA|TRBV23-1|TRBJ1-3|TRBD1
TGCGCCAGCAGTCCGGGACAGACCGCCGACTCTGGAAACACCATATATTTT
CASSPGQTADSGNTIYF
>NA|TRBV19|TRBJ1-3|NA
TGTGCCAGTAGTCTTCCGACCCTAGACACCATATATTTT
CASSLPTLDTIYF
>NA|TRBV5-1|TRBJ2-2|NA
TGCGCCAGCAGCTTCTCAGCGGGTACGAACACCGGGGAGCTGTTTTTT
CASSFSAGTNTGELFF
>NA|TRBV25-1|TRBJ2-7|NA
TGTGCCAGCAGTGGACGGGGGAGCAGGAACGAGCAGTACTTC
CASSGRGSRNEQYF
>once|TRBV20-1|TRBJ1-2|NA
TGCAGTGCCCAGATGCGGGGTTTCGGAACCTTC
CSAQMRGFGTF
>NA|TRBV4-1|TRBJ1-2|NA
TGCGCCAGCAGCCAATCATTGAGGGCGCAGGGCTACACCTTC
CASSQSLRAQGYTF
>NA|TRBV19|TRBJ1-1|TRBD1
TGTGCCAGTAAAGAGGACAGGGGGCGGAACGCTGAAGCTTTCTTT
CASKEDRGRNAEAFF
>NA|TRBV2|TRBJ2-5|NA
TGTGCCAGCAGTCCCATGGAGACCCAGTACTTC
CASSPMETQYF
>many|TRBV21-1|TRBJ2-7|NA
TGTGCCAGCAGCAAGGAAGGGGACAGGGGTCGGGAGGTCCCCTACGAGCAGTACTTC
CASSKEGDRGREVPYEQYF
>NA|TRBV20-1|TRBJ2-1|TRBD1
TGCAGAGGGATACAGGGGAATGAGCAGTTCTTC
CRGIQGNEQFF
>NA|TRBV5-1|TRBJ2-3|TRBD1
TGCGCCAGCAGCTGGACCGGGACAGCTTCGTATTTT
CASSWTGTASYF
>NA|TRBV7-2|TRBJ2-1|TRBD2
TGTGCCAGCAGCTTACTCGGACTAGCGGAGCAGTTCTTC
CASSLLGLAEQFF
>NA|TRBV27|TRBJ1-5|NA
TGTGCCAGCAGTTTAACGGGGTATCAGCCCCAGCATTTT
CASSLTGYQPQHF
>NA|TRBV5-1|TRBJ2-1|TRBD2
TGCGCCAGCAGCTTGGGGTCTAGCGGTAACAATGAGCAGTTCTTC
CASSLGSSGNNEQFF
>NA|TRBV18|TRBJ1-4|TRBD1
TGTGCCAGCTCAACTCGACAGGGGACTAATGAAAAACTGTTTTTT
CASSTRQGTNEKLFF
>NA|TRBV4-1|TRBJ1-4|NA
TGCGCCAGCAGCCAAACCTCTGTGGGAGGAAATGAAAAACTGTTTTTT
CASSQTSVGGNEKLFF
>NA|TRBV7-8|TRBJ1-2|NA
TGTGCCAGCAGCTTGAGCCTAGCTAACTATGGCTACACCTTC
CASSLSLANYGYTF
>NA|TRBV3-1/TRBV3-2|TRBJ1-2|NA
TGTGCCAGCGGCAGGGGAGGGGGGGACTATGGCTACACCTTC
CASGRGGGDYGYTF
>few|TRBV3-1/TRBV3-2|TRBJ2-7|TRBD1
TGTGCCAGCAGCCGCACCCAGGGGGCAAAGTACGAGCAGTACTTC
CASSRTQGAKYEQYF
>NA|TRBV25-1|TRBJ1-2|NA
TGTGCCAGCAGTGAATGGGCAAACTATGGCTACACCTTC
CASSEWANYGYTF
>NA|TRBV24-1|TRBJ1-1|NA
TGTGCCACCAGCAGCTCAGGGGACGGGGACACTGAAGCTTTCTTT
CATSSSGDGDTEAFF
>NA|TRBV6-5|TRBJ2-7|TRBD2
TGTGCCACCGGACTAGCGGGGACCTCCTACGAGCAGTACTTC
CATGLAGTSYEQYF